A single sample is the source of the 11 T cell receptor beta chains below, sequenced in a study of a mutant IDH1 vaccine in newly diagnosed glioma. The table came from immunoSEQ multiplex PCR; TCRdb's copy has only in-frame clones and leaves some out. The sample has roughly 70,000 clones, about 81% seen once. Documented time point: week 11, during vaccination. Each dose of the vaccine consisted of 300 ug of mutant IDH1 20-mer peptide, with topical imiquimod. Antigens for these TCRs are unknown. The starting material was PBMCs, obtained from a glioma patient whose treatment included an IDH1 peptide vaccine. The receptors derive from a woman between 45 and 60 years old with glioma.

This clone was counted once. The V call is TRBV7-2, the J call TRBJ2-7; D may be TRBD2 (6 bases). The CDR3 spans 16 residues. Trimming removed 4 bases at V and 1 base at J, with 17 bases between. Germline V gene lookup returns CDR1 SGHTA and CDR2 FQGNSA. CDR3 sequence (DNA): TGTGCCAGCAGCTCCAAAGTTGGCGGGATTTCCTACGAGCAGTACTTC. This gives the protein CASSSKVGGISYEQYF. The full variable domain, its missing parts supplied by reference TRBV7-2 and TRBJ2-7, is GAGVSQSPSNKVTEKGKDVELRCDPISGHTALYWYRQSLGQGLEFLIYFQGNSAPDKSGLPSDRFSAERTGGSVSTLTIQRTQQEDSAVYLCASSSKVGGISYEQYFGPGTRLTVT.

The V call is TRBV19, the J call TRBJ1-6; D might be TRBD1 (6 bases). The CDR3 extends over 13 amino acids. Deletions cut 7 bases from V and 4 bases from J, with 8 bases between. The germline V gene has CDR1 LNHDA and CDR2 SQIVND (reference sequence). CDR3 region: CASIGQYNSPLHF. The DNA for the CDR3 is TGTGCCAGTATTGGACAGTATAATTCACCCCTCCACTTT.

V usage is TRBV7-8 and J usage is TRBJ2-7; D uncertain. The CDR3 runs 15 residues. V shed 1 base and J shed 0 bases, with 10 bases lying between them. The germline V gene encodes CDR1 SGHVS and CDR2 FQNEAQ. CDR3 region: CASSLGPKSSYEQYF. The CDR3 DNA reads TGTGCCAGCAGCTTAGGACCCAAGAGCTCCTACGAGCAGTACTTC.

This clone was seen only a few times. The V gene is TRBV9, the J gene TRBJ1-1; D is ambiguous. CDR3 length: 14 residues. Germline CDR1 and CDR2: SGDLS and YYNGEE. The V end lost 3 bases, the J end lost 0 bases, and 9 bases lay between the germline ends. The CDR3 loop is CASSAHVMNTEAFF. The CDR3 DNA reads TGTGCCAGCAGCGCACACGTTATGAACACTGAAGCTTTCTTT.

The chain has TRBV5-6 and TRBJ1-3; D is unresolved. The germline CDR1 and CDR2 sequences are SGHDT and YYEEEE. The germline V and J ends were trimmed by 4 bases and 0 bases, with 20 bases remaining between them. This CDR3 region has 18 residues. CDR3 amino acids: CASSPPARRATSGNTIYF. CDR3 nucleotides: TGTGCCAGCAGCCCCCCAGCAAGGCGGGCTACCTCTGGAAACACCATATATTTT.

CDR3 sequence: CASSSGHPGWAYNEQFF. The CDR3 bases are TGTGCCAGCAGTTCCGGACATCCTGGATGGGCATACAATGAGCAGTTCTTC. V is TRBV27 and J is TRBJ2-1, with D perhaps TRBD1 (5 bases). The CDR3 is 17 residues long. V dropped 4 bases and J dropped 4 bases, with 20 bases sitting between them. Germline V gives CDR1 MNHEY, CDR2 SMNVEV (reference sequence).

The chain has TRBV19 and TRBJ2-1; perhaps TRBD1 as D (5 bases). The germline V gene has CDR1 LNHDA and CDR2 SQIVND (reference sequence). Between the trimmed V and J ends, which lost 7 bases and 1 base, there was a span of 8 bases. The CDR3 spans 13 residues. CDR3 sequence reads: CASNRNSYNEQFF. The CDR3 region has the DNA TGTGCCAGTAACAGGAATTCCTACAATGAGCAGTTCTTC.

J is TRBJ2-5 and V is TRBV27; D call uncertain. Germline assignment: CDR1 MNHEY and CDR2 SMNVEV (reference sequence). V lost 6 bases, J lost 3 bases, and 11 bases lay in between. The CDR3 loop spans 13 amino acids. CDR3 DNA sequence: TGTGCCAGCAGCCTCGGACGGGAAGAGACCCAGTACTTC. Translating gives CASSLGREETQYF.

The gene calls are TRBV7-9 and TRBJ1-6; the match to TRBD1 covers 9 bases. Per the germline V gene, CDR1 is SEHNR and CDR2 is FQNEAQ (reference sequence). The CDR3 spans 14 residues. J gave up 8 bases and V 5 bases, and 4 bases lay outside the gene matches. CDR3 sequence (DNA): TGTGCCAGCAGCATCACAGGGGGCGATTCACCCCTCCACTTT. Amino acids: CASSITGGDSPLHF.

This clone was observed a few times. The gene calls are TRBV5-6 and TRBJ1-5; 7 bases are a match to TRBD1. This CDR3 region has 14 residues. Trimming removed 4 bases from V and 15 bases from J; junction bases left unmatched: 16. Germline V gene data show CDR1 as SGHDT and CDR2 as YYEEEE. CDR3 in amino acids: CASSQRNKGGGVHF. DNA of the CDR3: TGTGCCAGCAGCCAAAGGAACAAGGGAGGGGGCGTGCATTTT. The variable domain in full, with the rest retrieved from reference TRBV5-6 and TRBJ1-5, is DAGVTQSPTHLIKTRGQQVTLRCSPKSGHDTVSWYQQALGQGPQFIFQYYEEEERQRGNFPDRFSGHQFPNYSSELNVNALLLGDSALYLCASSQRNKGGGVHFGDGTRLSIL.

This chain links TRBV29-1 with TRBJ2-5, with D perhaps TRBD1 or TRBD2 (5 bases each). Germline loops: CDR1 SQVTM, CDR2 ANQGSEA. This CDR3 comprises 14 residues. V gave up 5 bases and J gave up 1 base, with 14 bases separating them. The CDR3 spells CSVYEAGTQETQYF. CDR3 sequence (DNA): TGCAGCGTTTATGAGGCCGGGACCCAAGAGACCCAGTACTTC.